Below, 5 T cell receptor beta chains from the same sample are listed, as sequenced in a study of T cell changes during pregnancy in multiple sclerosis. TCRdb's table, derived via immunoSEQ multiplex PCR, lists solely in-frame clones and lacks some. The sample yields under 65,000 clones, 93% seen once. The sequences come from CD8+ T cells from peripheral blood mononuclear cells, collected in the second trimester of pregnancy. Source of these receptors: a female donor with multiple sclerosis, enrolled in a pregnancy study.

DNA of the CDR3: TGCGCCAGCAGCTTCCATCGACAATCTCCAGAGACCCAGTACTTC. It is translated as CASSFHRQSPETQYF. This chain uses TRBV5-1 with TRBJ2-5; D gene uncertain. This CDR3 comprises 15 residues. CDR1 SGHRS and CDR2 YFSETQ come from the germline V gene. Trimming took 2 bases from V and 4 from J, leaving 15 bases between them.

The rearrangement joins TRBV29-1 to TRBJ1-1; possibly TRBD1 for D (6 bases). Germline CDR1 and CDR2: SQVTM and ANQGSEA. The CDR3 is 11 residues long. V lost 8 bases and J 5 bases, leaving 12 bases between the germline ends. CDR3 residues: CSPRTVTEAFF. CDR3 nucleotide sequence: TGCAGCCCGAGGACAGTTACTGAAGCTTTCTTT.

This clone came up once. The chain couples TRBV6-4 to TRBJ2-2; 8 bases match TRBD1. The J segment lost 5 bases and the V segment lost 1 base, leaving 3 bases of the junction unmatched. The germline V gene encodes CDR1 MRHNA and CDR2 SNTAGT. The CDR3 is 15 amino acids. CDR3 protein: CASSDWDRQTGELFF. CDR3 sequence (DNA): TGTGCCAGCAGTGACTGGGACAGGCAGACCGGGGAGCTGTTTTTT.

The rearrangement joins TRBV2 to TRBJ2-6, with TRBD1 identical over 7 bases. This CDR3 has 18 amino acids. Germline CDR1 SNHLY, CDR2 FYNNEI. Trimming removed 8 bases from V and 0 bases from J; junction bases left unmatched: 13. CDR3 loop: CASDRANLLISGANVLTF. For the CDR3, the DNA is TGTGCCAGCGACAGGGCAAACCTACTTATCTCTGGGGCCAACGTCCTGACTTTC. Full variable domain (outside the CDR3, taken from reference TRBV2 and TRBJ2-6): EPEVTQTPSHQVTQMGQEVILRCVPISNHLYFYWYRQILGQKVEFLVSFYNNEISEKSEIFDDQFSVERPDGSNFTLKIRSTKLEDSAMYFCASDRANLLISGANVLTFGAGSRLTVL.

This clone was counted once. This rearrangement joins TRBV27 to TRBJ2-7; TRBD1 matches 10 bases. V was clipped by 5 bases and J by 3 bases; unmatched bases: 10. The CDR3 totals 16 residues. Germline CDR1 reads MNHEY; CDR2 reads SMNVEV (reference sequence). The CDR3 DNA reads TGTGCCAGCAGTGGCCCGGGACAGGGGCCCTTCTACGAGCAGTACTTC. Its translation is CASSGPGQGPFYEQYF.